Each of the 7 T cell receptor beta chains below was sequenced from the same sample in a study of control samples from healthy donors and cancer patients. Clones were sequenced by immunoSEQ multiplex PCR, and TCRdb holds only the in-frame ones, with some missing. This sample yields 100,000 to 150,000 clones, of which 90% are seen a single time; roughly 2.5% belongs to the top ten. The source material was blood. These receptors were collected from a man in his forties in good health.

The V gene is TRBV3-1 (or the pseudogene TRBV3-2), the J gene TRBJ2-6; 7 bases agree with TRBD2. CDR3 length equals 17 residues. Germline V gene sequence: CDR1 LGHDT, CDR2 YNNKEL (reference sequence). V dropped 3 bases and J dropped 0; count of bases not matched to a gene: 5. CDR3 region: CASSQVGGTSGANVLTF. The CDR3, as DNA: TGTGCCAGCAGCCAGGTGGGGGGGACCTCTGGGGCCAACGTCCTGACTTTC.

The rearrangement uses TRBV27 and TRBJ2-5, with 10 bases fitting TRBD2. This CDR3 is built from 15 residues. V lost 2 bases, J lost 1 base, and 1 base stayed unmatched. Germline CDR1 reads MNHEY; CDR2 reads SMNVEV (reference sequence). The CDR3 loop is CASSLSGGAQETQYF. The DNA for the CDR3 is TGTGCCAGCAGTTTAAGCGGGGGGGCCCAAGAGACCCAGTACTTC.

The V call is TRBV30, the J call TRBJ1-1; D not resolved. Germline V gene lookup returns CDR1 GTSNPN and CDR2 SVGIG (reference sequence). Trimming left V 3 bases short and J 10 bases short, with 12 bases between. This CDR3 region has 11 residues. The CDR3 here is CAWRETVVAFF. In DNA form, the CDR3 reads TGTGCCTGGAGGGAGACGGTTGTAGCTTTCTTT.

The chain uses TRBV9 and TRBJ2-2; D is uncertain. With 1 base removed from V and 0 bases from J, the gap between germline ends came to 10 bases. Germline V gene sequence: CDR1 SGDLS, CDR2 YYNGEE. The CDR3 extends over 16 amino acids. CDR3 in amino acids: CASSVTTDANTGELFF. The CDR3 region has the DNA TGTGCCAGCAGCGTAACGACGGACGCGAACACCGGGGAGCTGTTTTTT.

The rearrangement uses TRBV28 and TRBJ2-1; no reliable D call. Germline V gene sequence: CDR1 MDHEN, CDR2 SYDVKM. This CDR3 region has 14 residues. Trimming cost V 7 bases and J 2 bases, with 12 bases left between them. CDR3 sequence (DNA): TGTGCCAGCACCGGCAGGTCGCCCTACAATGAGCAGTTCTTC. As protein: CASTGRSPYNEQFF.

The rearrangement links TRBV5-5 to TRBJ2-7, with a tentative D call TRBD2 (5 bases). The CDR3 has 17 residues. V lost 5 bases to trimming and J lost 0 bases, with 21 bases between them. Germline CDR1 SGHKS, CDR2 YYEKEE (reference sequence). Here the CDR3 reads CASRSAPPGISSYEQYF. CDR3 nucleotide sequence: TGTGCCAGCAGATCGGCCCCCCCCGGGATTAGCTCCTACGAGCAGTACTTC.

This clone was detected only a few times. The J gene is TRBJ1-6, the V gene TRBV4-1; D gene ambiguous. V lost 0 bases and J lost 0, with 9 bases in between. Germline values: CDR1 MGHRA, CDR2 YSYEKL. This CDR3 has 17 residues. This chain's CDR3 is CASSQDRGSSYNSPLHF. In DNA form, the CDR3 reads TGCGCCAGCAGCCAAGATCGGGGTAGCTCCTATAATTCACCCCTCCACTTT.